Listed below are T cell receptor beta chains from one sample, sequenced in a study of T cell changes during pregnancy in multiple sclerosis. The data were produced by immunoSEQ multiplex PCR, yet TCRdb's version contains in-frame clones alone and is incomplete. The sample includes roughly 50,000 clones, 92% seen only once; the top ten take around 0.25%. The sequencing used CD4+ T cells from peripheral blood mononuclear cells, collected in the third trimester of pregnancy. These receptors all stem from a female donor with multiple sclerosis, enrolled in a pregnancy study. The CDR3 runs from the conserved cysteine through the conserved F or W. Fields, in order: V gene, clone size, J gene, D gene, CDR3 DNA, CDR3 protein. A D gene is named only where the DNA matches it firmly. Part of the rows lack a size; the others show once, few, many or a class for expanded clones.

v_gene: TRBV15
abundance: -
j_gene: TRBJ2-2
d_gene: -
CDR3nt: TGTGCCACCAGCAGCGGAGCTATGGGGGAGCTGTTTTTT
CDR3aa: CATSSGAMGELFF

v_gene: TRBV11-2
abundance: -
j_gene: TRBJ2-7
d_gene: -
CDR3nt: TGTGCCAGCAGCTTAGAAGCAGAGGCCCCCTACGAGCAGTACTTC
CDR3aa: CASSLEAEAPYEQYF

v_gene: TRBV5-1
abundance: once
j_gene: TRBJ2-2
d_gene: -
CDR3nt: TGCGCCAGCAGCCCGGGACTCTACACCGGGGAGCTGTTTTTT
CDR3aa: CASSPGLYTGELFF

v_gene: TRBV19
abundance: -
j_gene: TRBJ1-5
d_gene: TRBD1
CDR3nt: TGTGCCAGTAGTACCCGACAGGGGGCGGCTCAGCCCCAGCATTTT
CDR3aa: CASSTRQGAAQPQHF

v_gene: TRBV7-9
abundance: -
j_gene: TRBJ2-1
d_gene: -
CDR3nt: TGTGCCAGCAGCTTAGCTAGCGGTTTATACAATGAGCAGTTCTTC
CDR3aa: CASSLASGLYNEQFF

v_gene: TRBV9
abundance: -
j_gene: TRBJ2-2
d_gene: TRBD1
CDR3nt: TGTGCCAGCAGCTTTGGGGACAGGAGGGCCGGGGAGCTGTTTTTT
CDR3aa: CASSFGDRRAGELFF

v_gene: TRBV5-1
abundance: -
j_gene: TRBJ2-1
d_gene: -
CDR3nt: TGCGCCAGCAGCCCGCCGGGGAATGAGCGGTTCTTC
CDR3aa: CASSPPGNERFF

v_gene: TRBV5-4
abundance: -
j_gene: TRBJ1-2
d_gene: TRBD1
CDR3nt: TGTGCCAGCAGCTCGTGGGGACAGCGAATGTTGGGCGGCTACACCTTC
CDR3aa: CASSSWGQRMLGGYTF

v_gene: TRBV5-1
abundance: -
j_gene: TRBJ2-7
d_gene: TRBD1
CDR3nt: TGCGCCAGCAGCTTGGAAGGGACGGACAGGACTTTC
CDR3aa: CASSLEGTDRTF

v_gene: TRBV29-1
abundance: -
j_gene: TRBJ2-1
d_gene: TRBD1
CDR3nt: TGCAGCGCGGACAGGGGGTACAATGAGCAGTTCTTC
CDR3aa: CSADRGYNEQFF

v_gene: TRBV28
abundance: -
j_gene: TRBJ2-7
d_gene: TRBD1
CDR3nt: TGTGCCAGCAGTTTCAGGGGGATCCTCGGATCCTACGAGCAGTACTTC
CDR3aa: CASSFRGILGSYEQYF

v_gene: TRBV6-1
abundance: -
j_gene: TRBJ2-1
d_gene: TRBD2
CDR3nt: TGTGCCAGCAGTGAACTAGCGGGAGGGAGGTCCTACAATGAGCAGTTCTTC
CDR3aa: CASSELAGGRSYNEQFF

v_gene: TRBV30
abundance: -
j_gene: TRBJ1-3
d_gene: TRBD1
CDR3nt: TGTGCCTGGACCACGATAGGGGACAGGGGCCGTAGAAACACCATATATTTT
CDR3aa: CAWTTIGDRGRRNTIYF

v_gene: TRBV30
abundance: -
j_gene: TRBJ1-2
d_gene: -
CDR3nt: TGTGCCTGGAGTGGAGGCCAGAGAGGCTACACCTTC
CDR3aa: CAWSGGQRGYTF

v_gene: TRBV30
abundance: -
j_gene: TRBJ1-1
d_gene: TRBD1
CDR3nt: TGTGCCTGGAGTGACGGACAGGTGGCCATGAACACTGAAGCTTTCTTT
CDR3aa: CAWSDGQVAMNTEAFF

v_gene: TRBV23-1
abundance: once
j_gene: TRBJ2-1
d_gene: TRBD2
CDR3nt: TGCGCCAGCAGTCAATCGAGGCGGGGGGATGAGCAGTTCTTC
CDR3aa: CASSQSRRGDEQFF

v_gene: TRBV30
abundance: -
j_gene: TRBJ2-2
d_gene: -
CDR3nt: TGTGCCTGGAGTTCAGGGGTAACCGGGGAGCTGTTTTTT
CDR3aa: CAWSSGVTGELFF

v_gene: TRBV14
abundance: -
j_gene: TRBJ1-4
d_gene: -
CDR3nt: TGTGCCAGCAGCCCCCTTTCAGGGGTCGGGGAAAAACTGTTTTTT
CDR3aa: CASSPLSGVGEKLFF

v_gene: TRBV5-1
abundance: -
j_gene: TRBJ1-4
d_gene: TRBD1
CDR3nt: TGCGCCAGCCCAAACCGGGACAGGTGGGCAAAACTGTTTTTT
CDR3aa: CASPNRDRWAKLFF

v_gene: TRBV6-5
abundance: -
j_gene: TRBJ2-5
d_gene: -
CDR3nt: TGTGCCAGCAGTCCGGGGCAAGAGACCCAGTACTTC
CDR3aa: CASSPGQETQYF

v_gene: TRBV6-1
abundance: -
j_gene: TRBJ2-1
d_gene: TRBD2
CDR3nt: TGTGCCAGCAGTGAAGTAGCGGGGAGCTCCTACAATGAGCAGTTCTTC
CDR3aa: CASSEVAGSSYNEQFF

v_gene: TRBV19
abundance: -
j_gene: TRBJ1-1
d_gene: -
CDR3nt: TGTGCCAGTAGTATTCGGGAGGTCCCTGAAGCTTTCTTT
CDR3aa: CASSIREVPEAFF

v_gene: TRBV19
abundance: -
j_gene: TRBJ2-1
d_gene: -
CDR3nt: TGTGCCAGTAGTCTATGGCAGGAATCGTACAATGAGCAGTTCTTC
CDR3aa: CASSLWQESYNEQFF

v_gene: TRBV5-1
abundance: -
j_gene: TRBJ2-5
d_gene: -
CDR3nt: TGCGCCAGCAGCTTTACTCGGCGGGGCCAAGAGACCCAGTACTTC
CDR3aa: CASSFTRRGQETQYF

v_gene: TRBV30
abundance: -
j_gene: TRBJ1-5
d_gene: -
CDR3nt: TGTGCCTGGAGTGTTGTGGGAGGCCAGCCCCAGCATTTT
CDR3aa: CAWSVVGGQPQHF

v_gene: TRBV28
abundance: -
j_gene: TRBJ2-2
d_gene: -
CDR3nt: TGTGCCAGCAGTTTAGGAGTGGCGGGACCGGGCACCGGGGAGCTGTTTTTT
CDR3aa: CASSLGVAGPGTGELFF

v_gene: TRBV5-4
abundance: -
j_gene: TRBJ1-1
d_gene: TRBD1
CDR3nt: TGTGCCAGCAGTCCGACAGGGGGGAACACTGAAGCTTTCTTT
CDR3aa: CASSPTGGNTEAFF

v_gene: TRBV21-1
abundance: -
j_gene: TRBJ1-5
d_gene: -
CDR3nt: TGTGCCAGCAGCAAAGACGCTGGCCCCTACTATAGCAATCAGCCCCAGCATTTT
CDR3aa: CASSKDAGPYYSNQPQHF

v_gene: TRBV7-2
abundance: -
j_gene: TRBJ2-3
d_gene: -
CDR3nt: TGTGCCAGCAGCTTAGGTCCTCTCACAGATACGCAGTATTTT
CDR3aa: CASSLGPLTDTQYF

v_gene: TRBV5-1
abundance: -
j_gene: TRBJ2-6
d_gene: -
CDR3nt: TGCGCCAGCAGCGAGATAACTGGGGCCAACGTCCTGACTTTC
CDR3aa: CASSEITGANVLTF

v_gene: TRBV7-3
abundance: -
j_gene: TRBJ2-5
d_gene: -
CDR3nt: TGTGCCAGCAGTCAGGGTCGAGGAGAGACCCAGTACTTC
CDR3aa: CASSQGRGETQYF

v_gene: TRBV2
abundance: -
j_gene: TRBJ2-7
d_gene: TRBD1
CDR3nt: TGTGCCAGCAACCCGACAGGGAATTACTACGAGCAGTACTTC
CDR3aa: CASNPTGNYYEQYF

v_gene: TRBV6-1
abundance: once
j_gene: TRBJ2-1
d_gene: -
CDR3nt: TGTGCCAGCAGTGATGCCTCTCTGGGAGCCTACAATGAGCAGTTCTTC
CDR3aa: CASSDASLGAYNEQFF

v_gene: TRBV6-1
abundance: -
j_gene: TRBJ1-1
d_gene: -
CDR3nt: TGTGCCAGCAGTTCCAAGGGGATTCTGAACACTGAAGCTTTCTTT
CDR3aa: CASSSKGILNTEAFF

v_gene: TRBV11-2
abundance: -
j_gene: TRBJ2-7
d_gene: -
CDR3nt: TGTGCCAGCAGCTTAGTAACAGGCCCCTACGAGCAGTACTTC
CDR3aa: CASSLVTGPYEQYF

v_gene: TRBV9
abundance: -
j_gene: TRBJ1-1
d_gene: -
CDR3nt: TGTGCCAGCAGCGTAGAGGTGGAGGTGGACACTGAAGCTTTCTTT
CDR3aa: CASSVEVEVDTEAFF

v_gene: TRBV5-1
abundance: -
j_gene: TRBJ2-3
d_gene: TRBD2
CDR3nt: TGCGCCAGCAAAACTAGCGGGGCACCCAGAGATACGCAGTATTTT
CDR3aa: CASKTSGAPRDTQYF

v_gene: TRBV7-8
abundance: -
j_gene: TRBJ2-5
d_gene: -
CDR3nt: TGTGCCAGCAGCTTAGGGCCCCACGCTTACCAAGAGACCCAGTACTTC
CDR3aa: CASSLGPHAYQETQYF

v_gene: TRBV6-1
abundance: -
j_gene: TRBJ1-4
d_gene: -
CDR3nt: TGTGCCAGCACCGGAGCAGGGGAAGCTCAAAAACTGTTTTTT
CDR3aa: CASTGAGEAQKLFF

v_gene: TRBV7-8
abundance: -
j_gene: TRBJ2-1
d_gene: -
CDR3nt: TGTGCCAGCAGCTTTGACTGGAGCTCCTACAATGAGCAGTTCTTC
CDR3aa: CASSFDWSSYNEQFF

v_gene: TRBV28
abundance: -
j_gene: TRBJ2-2
d_gene: TRBD2
CDR3nt: TGTGCCAGCAGAATACTAGCGGGAGTCCACGGGGAGCTGTTTTTT
CDR3aa: CASRILAGVHGELFF

v_gene: TRBV7-2
abundance: -
j_gene: TRBJ1-1
d_gene: TRBD1
CDR3nt: TGTGCCAGCAGCCAGAACAGGGGGAACACTGAAGCTTTCTTT
CDR3aa: CASSQNRGNTEAFF

v_gene: TRBV7-9
abundance: -
j_gene: TRBJ2-2
d_gene: TRBD1
CDR3nt: TGTGCCAGCAGCTTTGGTTACCGGGACAGGGGGAACACCGGGGAGCTGTTTTTT
CDR3aa: CASSFGYRDRGNTGELFF

v_gene: TRBV21-1
abundance: -
j_gene: TRBJ1-1
d_gene: -
CDR3nt: TGTGCCAGCAGTAACAGGGCGTCCGGCACTGAAGCTTTCTTT
CDR3aa: CASSNRASGTEAFF

v_gene: TRBV30
abundance: once
j_gene: TRBJ2-7
d_gene: TRBD2
CDR3nt: TGTGCCTGGAGTGTACCCGGGACTAGCGGGGGGCCCGCCTACGAGCAGTACTTC
CDR3aa: CAWSVPGTSGGPAYEQYF

v_gene: TRBV19
abundance: -
j_gene: TRBJ1-5
d_gene: -
CDR3nt: TGTGCCAGTAGTATGTCAGGTAGCAATCAGCCCCAGCATTTT
CDR3aa: CASSMSGSNQPQHF

v_gene: TRBV9
abundance: few
j_gene: TRBJ2-5
d_gene: TRBD1
CDR3nt: TGTGCCAGCAGCAGGGACAGGGGGGTTGAGACCCAGTACTTC
CDR3aa: CASSRDRGVETQYF

v_gene: TRBV6-5
abundance: -
j_gene: TRBJ2-5
d_gene: -
CDR3nt: TGTGCCAGCAGTTACTCGAGGCCTTGGGAGACCCAGTACTTC
CDR3aa: CASSYSRPWETQYF

v_gene: TRBV7-7
abundance: -
j_gene: TRBJ2-1
d_gene: TRBD1
CDR3nt: TGTGCCAGCAGCTCGCTGGAGGCAGGGGGTGTAGCCGATGAGCAGTTCTTC
CDR3aa: CASSSLEAGGVADEQFF

v_gene: TRBV6-1
abundance: -
j_gene: TRBJ2-5
d_gene: TRBD2
CDR3nt: TGTGCCAGCAGTGGGGGACTAGCGGGGGGTCCACAAGAGACCCAGTACTTC
CDR3aa: CASSGGLAGGPQETQYF